The rows below give T cell receptor beta chains drawn from one sample of a study of shared clonotypes between healthy human individuals. This table comes from immunoSEQ multiplex PCR, and its TCRdb copy is limited to in-frame clones, with some not included. The table records under 600,000 clones, about 79% of them present only once. Specimen: PBMCs. The receptors shown here come from a woman aged 40 to 50 in good health. Some clones in this sample may be carry-over from other donors' samples. Both conserved end residues are part of each CDR3. The D gene is left open where the match is weak. Rows may omit the clone size; those that give it use once, few, many or a size class.

v_call: TRBV18; clone_size: NA; j_call: TRBJ1-5; d_call: NA; cdr3_aa: CASSPTRDQPQHF; cdr3_nt: TGTGCCAGCTCACCCACAAGGGATCAGCCCCAGCATTTT
v_call: TRBV4-3; clone_size: NA; j_call: TRBJ2-7; d_call: TRBD1; cdr3_aa: CASSQEMTGFNDEQYF; cdr3_nt: TGCGCCAGCAGCCAAGAAATGACAGGGTTTAATGACGAGCAGTACTTC
v_call: TRBV28; clone_size: NA; j_call: TRBJ1-3; d_call: NA; cdr3_aa: CASSSSGTSGNTIYF; cdr3_nt: TGTGCCAGCAGTTCCTCCGGGACCTCTGGAAACACCATATATTTT
v_call: TRBV19; clone_size: NA; j_call: TRBJ2-3; d_call: TRBD1; cdr3_aa: CASSLQGDLADTQYF; cdr3_nt: TGTGCCAGTAGTCTCCAGGGGGATTTGGCAGATACGCAGTATTTT
v_call: TRBV27; clone_size: NA; j_call: TRBJ1-5; d_call: TRBD1; cdr3_aa: CASSPAGTGNQPQHF; cdr3_nt: TGTGCCAGCAGTCCCGCCGGGACAGGGAATCAGCCCCAGCATTTT
v_call: TRBV10-1; clone_size: once; j_call: TRBJ1-1; d_call: TRBD1; cdr3_aa: CASSPVRDRGTEAFF; cdr3_nt: TGCGCCAGCAGTCCGGTCCGGGACAGGGGTACTGAAGCTTTCTTT
v_call: TRBV15; clone_size: NA; j_call: TRBJ1-5; d_call: NA; cdr3_aa: CATSARVDTFNQPQHF; cdr3_nt: TGTGCCACCAGCGCTAGGGTGGACACCTTCAATCAGCCCCAGCATTTT
v_call: TRBV7-2; clone_size: NA; j_call: TRBJ1-1; d_call: NA; cdr3_aa: CASSPGTANTEAFF; cdr3_nt: TGTGCCAGCAGCCCCGGGACGGCGAACACTGAAGCTTTCTTT
v_call: TRBV5-1; clone_size: NA; j_call: TRBJ1-1; d_call: NA; cdr3_aa: CASRKQTGFADTEAFF; cdr3_nt: TGCGCCAGCAGAAAACAAACAGGGTTCGCGGACACTGAAGCTTTCTTT
v_call: TRBV27; clone_size: NA; j_call: TRBJ2-7; d_call: NA; cdr3_aa: CASSPGTYEQYF; cdr3_nt: TGTGCCAGCAGCCCAGGGACCTACGAGCAGTACTTC
v_call: TRBV14; clone_size: NA; j_call: TRBJ2-7; d_call: TRBD1; cdr3_aa: CASSQDVWPGTGRDEQYF; cdr3_nt: TGTGCCAGCAGCCAAGATGTTTGGCCCGGGACAGGGAGGGACGAGCAGTACTTC
v_call: TRBV7-3; clone_size: NA; j_call: TRBJ2-2; d_call: TRBD2; cdr3_aa: CASSLGLAGGTGELFF; cdr3_nt: TGTGCCAGCAGCCTTGGACTAGCGGGAGGCACCGGGGAGCTGTTTTTT
v_call: TRBV7-8; clone_size: NA; j_call: TRBJ2-1; d_call: NA; cdr3_aa: CASSFSGDSYNEQFF; cdr3_nt: TGTGCCAGCAGCTTTAGCGGAGACTCCTACAATGAGCAGTTCTTC
v_call: TRBV6-5; clone_size: NA; j_call: TRBJ2-1; d_call: TRBD1; cdr3_aa: CASKPGTGGFNEQFF; cdr3_nt: TGTGCCAGCAAACCCGGGACAGGGGGCTTCAATGAGCAGTTCTTC
v_call: TRBV6-5; clone_size: once; j_call: TRBJ2-2; d_call: NA; cdr3_aa: CASSYFSANTGELFF; cdr3_nt: TGTGCCAGCAGTTACTTTAGCGCAAACACCGGGGAGCTGTTTTTT